The TCR beta chain described here comes from a study of cytomegalovirus exposure and HLA in healthy donors. Overall study context: One earlier analysis, a look at 180 million or so T cells, found fewer than 140 million unique TCR beta sequences. Findings and limits, study-wide: The study designated 164 TCR beta chains cytomegalovirus-associated.

Use of 60 Vbeta and 13 Jbeta primers characterized the PCR. The protocol was immunoSEQ multiplex PCR, while the TCRdb copy is restricted to in-frame clones and leaves out a portion. The data hold 75,000 to 80,000 clones, with around 80% observed a single time. A note on this clone: Its antigen remains unidentified.

Germline V gene lookup returns CDR1 MNHNS and CDR2 SASEGT. The CDR3 length is 15 residues. V lost 5 bases and J lost 3, with 16 bases in between. The rearrangement uses TRBV6-1 and TRBJ1-1; maybe TRBD1 (6 bases). This TCR was recovered from a male donor in good health and CMV-seronegative. Sequencing input: PBMCs. CDR3 bases: TGTGCCAGCAGTACCAACAGGGAGTCACACACTGAAGCTTTCTTT. It specifies CASSTNRESHTEAFF.